One and the same sample provided the 18 T cell receptor beta chains below, sequenced in a study of cytomegalovirus exposure and HLA in healthy donors. PCR primers comprised 60 Vbeta and 13 Jbeta primers. Assay used: immunoSEQ multiplex PCR; TCRdb lists only in-frame clones, some missing. The sample lists nearly 200,000 clones; around four fifths were seen once. Sequenced material: PBMCs. The receptors were sampled from a woman between 50 and 59 years old in good health and CMV-seropositive.

Of note for this clone: The junction departs from germline at one end; a sequencing error may be responsible. The rearrangement links TRBV10-3 to TRBJ1-4; D is possibly TRBD1 (5 bases). The germline V gene has CDR1 ENHRY and CDR2 SYGVKD. This CDR3 has 12 residues. The CDR3 DNA reads as TGTGCCGTCAGTGAGGACACTGAAAAACTGTTTTTT. Its protein product is CAVSEDTEKLFF.

This chain connects TRBV5-1 to TRBJ1-2, with a weak D call TRBD1 (5 bases). This CDR3 region has 17 residues. Germline V gene sequence: CDR1 SGHRS, CDR2 YFSETQ. V was clipped by 0 bases and J by 2 bases, with 17 bases between them. CDR3 nucleotide sequence: TGCGCCAGCAGCTTGGTTTCAGGGTCGAACGGGAACTATGGCTACACCTTC. Amino acids: CASSLVSGSNGNYGYTF.

In regard to this clone: Compared with germline, one end of the junction differs, possibly owing to a read error. The V gene is TRBV7-9, the J gene TRBJ1-2, with TRBD1 matching 10 bases. The CDR3 is 16 residues long. Germline values: CDR1 SEHNR, CDR2 FQNEAQ (reference sequence). CDR3 loop: CSSSYYPRQGARGYTF. The CDR3, as DNA: TGTTCCAGCAGCTATTACCCTCGACAGGGGGCACGTGGCTACACCTTC.

The rearrangement uses TRBV19 and TRBJ2-1, with D maybe TRBD1 (6 bases). The CDR3 runs 12 residues. The ends were cut back, 4 bases at V and 10 bases at J, with 11 bases in the middle. Germline V gene data show CDR1 as LNHDA and CDR2 as SQIVND (reference sequence). This chain's CDR3 is CASSNRVQEQFF. The CDR3 region has the DNA TGTGCCAGTAGTAACAGGGTTCAGGAGCAGTTCTTC.

The rearrangement links TRBV19 to TRBJ2-5; 7 bases map to TRBD1. The germline V gene has CDR1 LNHDA and CDR2 SQIVND (reference sequence). The CDR3 sequence is 16 residues long. The J segment lost 3 bases and the V segment lost 3 bases, leaving 10 bases of the junction unmatched. CDR3 sequence: CASSIDGTGVEETQYF. CDR3 sequence (DNA): TGTGCCAGTAGTATCGATGGTACAGGGGTTGAAGAGACCCAGTACTTC.

The V call is TRBV13, the J call TRBJ1-1; a weak D match, TRBD1 (5 bases). Germline-derived CDR1 and CDR2 are PRHDT and FYEKMQ (reference sequence). Trimming stripped 6 bases from V and 5 bases from J, with 13 bases between. The CDR3 is made up of 13 amino acids. This CDR3 is CASSRAGETEAFF. In DNA, the CDR3 is TGTGCCAGCAGTAGGGCGGGGGAAACTGAAGCTTTCTTT. The variable domain in full, completed from reference TRBV13 and TRBJ1-1, reads AAGVIQSPRHLIKEKRETATLKCYPIPRHDTVYWYQQGPGQDPQFLISFYEKMQSDKGSIPDRFSAQQFSDYHSELNMSSLELGDSALYFCASSRAGETEAFFGQGTRLTVV.

The chain couples TRBV25-1 to TRBJ2-7; possible D gene TRBD1, 5 bases. Trimming took 5 bases from V and 4 from J, leaving 9 bases between them. The CDR3 runs 12 residues. Germline V gives CDR1 MGHDK, CDR2 SYGVNS. The CDR3 sequence is CASSQSGYEQYF. The CDR3 nucleotides are TGTGCCAGCAGTCAATCAGGGTACGAGCAGTACTTC.

The CDR3 nucleotides read TGCGCCAGCAGTGACGGGGTCTCCTACAATGAGCAGTTCTTC. It codes for CASSDGVSYNEQFF. The V call is TRBV10-2, the J call TRBJ2-1; perhaps TRBD2 as D (5 bases). The CDR3 spans 14 residues. Germline assignment: CDR1 WSHSY and CDR2 SAAADI. The V gene lost 3 bases and the J gene lost 0 bases, with 6 bases spanning the gap.

This clone was detected a few times. The rearrangement joins TRBV6-6 to TRBJ1-4; D perhaps matches TRBD1 (6 bases). Trimming pared 2 bases from V and 2 bases from J, leaving 12 bases between. The CDR3 runs 16 residues. Per the germline V gene, CDR1 is MNHNY and CDR2 is SVGAGI (reference sequence). The CDR3 DNA is TGTGCCAGCAGTTACAACGGGGGGCGGACTAATGAAAAACTGTTTTTT. It encodes CASSYNGGRTNEKLFF.

V and J are TRBV2 and TRBJ2-1; no clear D gene. Germline V gene lookup returns CDR1 SNHLY and CDR2 FYNNEI. Trimming removed 9 bases from V and 4 bases from J, with 10 bases in between. The CDR3 is 12 amino acids. The chain's CDR3 is CASQIEYNEQFF. In DNA, the CDR3 is TGTGCCAGTCAAATAGAATACAATGAGCAGTTCTTC.

In this sample, this clone turned up a few times. This sequence joins TRBV7-9 and TRBJ1-1, with D possibly matching TRBD1 (5 bases). The germline V gene has CDR1 SEHNR and CDR2 FQNEAQ (reference sequence). The germline V and J ends were trimmed by 3 bases and 3 bases, with 20 bases remaining between them. The CDR3 length is 17 residues. The CDR3 DNA reads as TGTGCCAGCAGCTTCCCCCCGGGGTGGGGAGGGGACACTGAAGCTTTCTTT. Translated, it gives CASSFPPGWGGDTEAFF.

V usage is TRBV7-7 and J usage is TRBJ2-5, with D tentatively TRBD2 (5 bases). The V and J ends lost 1 base and 4 bases respectively, with 13 bases between them. This CDR3 contains 15 residues. Germline V lookup: CDR1 SSHAT, CDR2 FNYEAQ (reference sequence). CDR3 in DNA: TGTGCCAGCAGCTTAGGACGGGTGGAGGCAGAGACCCAGTACTTC. This gives the protein CASSLGRVEAETQYF.

This clone was picked up one time. At one of its ends the junction is not consistent with the germline gene, which may arise from a read error. The chain recombines TRBV6-1 with TRBJ2-4, with D perhaps matching TRBD1 (8 bases). Germline CDR1 and CDR2: MNHNS and SASEGT. The CDR3 extends over 19 amino acids. DNA of the CDR3: TGTGCCAGCAGTGGGGAGGGGGGACAGGCCGTTGGGGGCAAAAACAGTCAGTACTTC. Protein sequence: CASSGEGGQAVGGKNSQYF.

Concerning this clone itself: The junction does not match germline at one end; this may be a read error. This rearrangement joins TRBV20-1 to TRBJ2-7, with 12 bases aligning to TRBD2. CDR3 size: 11 residues. Looked up from germline, CDR1 is DFQATT and CDR2 is SNEGSKA (reference sequence). The CDR3 loop reads CSARVTSGRQF. DNA for the CDR3: TGCAGTGCTAGAGTGACTAGCGGGAGACAATTC.

J is TRBJ1-2 and V is TRBV18; D call uncertain. CDR1 is KGHSH and CDR2 is LQKENI in the germline V gene. The CDR3 runs to 14 residues. V was trimmed by 2 bases and J by 8 bases, leaving 15 bases between them. Here the CDR3 DNA reads TGTGCCAGCTCACCAGCGGGGAGTGAGGGCGGCTACACCTTC. As protein: CASSPAGSEGGYTF.

This chain links TRBV7-9 with TRBJ1-2, with TRBD1 matching over 8 bases. Germline V CDR1 and CDR2: SEHNR, FQNEAQ (reference sequence). The ends lost 5 bases at V and 8 bases at J; junction bases unmatched: 7. There are 13 residues in the CDR3. CDR3 residues: CASSRRTGRGYTF. The CDR3 DNA reads TGTGCCAGCAGCCGAAGGACAGGGCGAGGCTACACCTTC.

The chain carries TRBV27 and TRBJ1-1, with D tentatively TRBD1 (6 bases). The germline V gene encodes CDR1 MNHEY and CDR2 SMNVEV (reference sequence). V gave up 2 bases and J gave up 1 base, with 11 bases separating them. The CDR3 is 15 amino acids. This CDR3 reads CASSLKGQTNTEAFF. The CDR3 region has the DNA TGTGCCAGCAGTTTAAAGGGACAAACGAACACTGAAGCTTTCTTT.

J is TRBJ2-7 and V is TRBV5-5, with 13 bases aligning to TRBD2. Germline V gives CDR1 SGHKS, CDR2 YYEKEE (reference sequence). V shed 4 bases, J shed 0 bases, and the junction held 7 bases outside the gene matches. This CDR3 is built from 17 residues. In nucleotides, the CDR3 is TGTGCCAGCAGCCTAGGACTAGCGGGAGTGCACTCCTACGAGCAGTACTTC. Translating it yields CASSLGLAGVHSYEQYF.